This entry concerns a single T cell receptor beta chain. Its antigen is currently unknown. The length of the CDR3 is 14 residues. CDR1 and CDR2 from the germline V gene are SGHNT and YENEEA. Trimming took 1 base from V and 5 from J, leaving 11 bases between them. The sample comes from a study of cytomegalovirus exposure and HLA in healthy donors. Study information: Inside one of the first data releases sat 85 million or so unique TCRs taken from HLA-typed donors. Study-wide points: High specificity and sensitivity for cytomegalovirus status were reported for the classifier. In a later analysis, TCR association rates varied by HLA locus: DRB1 most, HLA-C fewest.

Healthy individuals who donated bone marrow served as the donors. Primers included in the PCR were 60 Vbeta and 13 Jbeta primers. Profiled with immunoSEQ multiplex PCR; TCRdb holds only in-frame clones, not every one. The table for this sample gives about 170,000 clones. This chain joins TRBV11-3 and TRBJ2-5, with D possibly TRBD1 on 5 matching bases. The sequenced sample consisted of PBMCs. The sequence came from a woman between 18 and 29 years old in good health and CMV-seropositive. CDR3 nucleotide sequence: TGTGCCAGCAGCTTAGCGGCAGGGAAGGAGACCCAGTACTTC. Protein sequence: CASSLAAGKETQYF.